The clone carrying this T cell receptor (beta chain) occurred a few times. This sample stems from a study of blood T cell repertoires in COVID-19. About the study: Sample material is recorded as cDNA or gDNA derived from T cells, B-cell-depleted T cells, or PBMCs.

This CDR3 has 12 amino acids. Germline V gene sequence: CDR1 MDHEN, CDR2 SYDVKM. V was trimmed by 1 base and J by 6 bases, leaving 6 bases between them. Study processing details: Amplifying reference gene primers gave estimates of nucleated cell counts. TCRdb keeps only in-frame clones here, not all; method: immunoSEQ multiplex PCR. From that table come the V and J calls and clone size; the DNA was used to work out D and trimming. Counted here are 200,000 to 250,000 clones, roughly 85% occurring once; the ten biggest clones make up about 12%. The receptor's source is a woman under 30 who had recovered from COVID-19. This chain connects TRBV28 to TRBJ1-2; D remains unclear. Sequenced material: peripheral blood. CDR3 bases: TGTGCCAGCAGTTTATTAGTAAATGGCTACACCTTC. Its translation: CASSLLVNGYTF.